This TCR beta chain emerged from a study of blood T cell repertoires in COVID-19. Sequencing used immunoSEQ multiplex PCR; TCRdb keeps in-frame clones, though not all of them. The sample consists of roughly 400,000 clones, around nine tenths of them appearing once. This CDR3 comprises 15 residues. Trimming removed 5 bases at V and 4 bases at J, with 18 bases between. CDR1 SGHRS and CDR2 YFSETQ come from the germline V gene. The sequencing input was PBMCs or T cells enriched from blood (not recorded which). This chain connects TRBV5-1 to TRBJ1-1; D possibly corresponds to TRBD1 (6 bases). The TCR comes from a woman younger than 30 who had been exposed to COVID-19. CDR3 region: CASRQGSGVLTEAFF. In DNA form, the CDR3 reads TGCGCCAGCAGGCAAGGCTCAGGGGTGCTCACTGAAGCTTTCTTT.